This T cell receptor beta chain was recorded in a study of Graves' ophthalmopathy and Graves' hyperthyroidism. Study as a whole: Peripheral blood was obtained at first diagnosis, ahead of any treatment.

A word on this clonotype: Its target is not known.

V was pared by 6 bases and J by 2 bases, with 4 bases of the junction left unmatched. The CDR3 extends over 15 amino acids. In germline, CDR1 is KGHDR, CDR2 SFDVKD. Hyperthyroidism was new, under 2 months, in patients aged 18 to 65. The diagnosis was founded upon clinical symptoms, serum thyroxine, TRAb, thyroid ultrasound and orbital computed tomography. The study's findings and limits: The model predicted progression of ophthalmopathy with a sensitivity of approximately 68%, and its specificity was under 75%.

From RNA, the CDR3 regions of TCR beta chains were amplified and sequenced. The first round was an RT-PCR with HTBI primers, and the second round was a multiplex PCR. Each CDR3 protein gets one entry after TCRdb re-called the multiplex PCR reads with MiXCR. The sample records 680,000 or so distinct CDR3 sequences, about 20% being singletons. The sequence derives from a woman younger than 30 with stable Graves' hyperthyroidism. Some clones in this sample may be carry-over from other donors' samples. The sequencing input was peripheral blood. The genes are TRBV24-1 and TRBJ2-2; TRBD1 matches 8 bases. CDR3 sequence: CATSQTGDNTGELFF. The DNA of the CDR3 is TGTGCCACCAGTCAGACAGGGGATAACACCGGGGAGCTGTTTTTT.